The clone carrying this T cell receptor beta chain appeared a few times. Its antigen is not known. These data belong to a study of T cells after yellow fever vaccination. Background on the study: Low-cell-number fractions were prepared with SMART-Seq v4 Ultra Low Input.

Findings of the study overall: By day 5 rather than day 15, the secondary response had peaked, though it was weaker. Re-detected after boosting: most primary clones, around 96% of CD4 and roughly 90% of CD8.

The TCR cDNA carried a universal primer site and UMIs from 5'RACE template switching. Via MiXCR, TCRdb re-called the 5' RACE reads, giving one row per CDR3 protein. The sample contains 300,000 or so distinct CDR3 sequences, approximately 13% of which appear only once. This CDR3 contains 16 residues. In germline, CDR1 is MDHEN, CDR2 SYDVKM. The trim removed 7 bases at V and 0 bases at J, leaving 7 bases unmatched. The source is a young man who received the YFV17D yellow fever vaccine. Source: CD4+ T cells sorted from PBMCs, taken 45 days after the yellow fever booster vaccination. The chain carries TRBV28 and TRBJ2-3; the match to TRBD1 covers 10 bases. CDR3 sequence (DNA): TGTGCCAGCAACCAGGACAGGGGGATAAGCACAGATACGCAGTATTTT. It specifies CASNQDRGISTDTQYF. Based on the CDR3 plus reference TRBV28 and TRBJ2-3, the full variable domain is DVKVTQSSRYLVKRTGEKVFLECVQDMDHENMFWYRQDPGLGLRLIYFSYDVKMKEKGDIPEGYSVSREKKERFSLILESASTNQTSMYLCASNQDRGISTDTQYFGPGTRLTVL.